Following are 26 T cell receptor beta chains from one sample sequenced in a study of blood T cell repertoires in COVID-19. Produced via immunoSEQ multiplex PCR; TCRdb's table is partial and in-frame only. The data contain 65,000 to 75,000 clones, around 85% of them singletons. The specimen sequenced was peripheral blood. These receptors were obtained from a man in his fifties or sixties with active COVID-19.

The chain joins TRBV12-3 or TRBV12-4 to TRBJ2-7; possibly TRBD1 for D (5 bases). The length of the CDR3 is 13 residues. V dropped 6 bases and J dropped 1 base, with 10 bases sitting between them. The CDR3 sequence is CASSQGRSYEQYF. The CDR3 DNA reads TGTGCCAGCAGCCAGGGTAGATCCTACGAGCAGTACTTC.

This chain joins TRBV27 and TRBJ1-6; TRBD1 aligns across 7 bases. Trimming cost V 2 bases and J 7 bases; bases outside gene matches: 2. The CDR3 totals 14 residues. The V gene's germline CDR1 is MNHEY and CDR2 SMNVEV (reference sequence). The DNA of the CDR3 is TGTGCCAGCAGTTTAATGGGACAGAATTCACCCCTCCACTTT. Translation gives CASSLMGQNSPLHF.

The genes are TRBV5-1 and TRBJ2-7; the match to TRBD1 covers 7 bases. The CDR3 is 15 amino acids. Germline V gene lookup returns CDR1 SGHRS and CDR2 YFSETQ. V lost 0 bases and J lost 1; bases outside the gene matches: 4. CDR3 protein: CASSLGGTDSYEQYF. The CDR3 DNA is TGCGCCAGCAGCTTGGGGGGGACAGATTCCTACGAGCAGTACTTC. Filled out from reference TRBV5-1 and TRBJ2-7, the complete variable domain reads KAGVTQTPRYLIKTRGQQVTLSCSPISGHRSVSWYQQTPGQGLQFLFEYFSETQRNKGNFPGRFSGRQFSNSRSEMNVSTLELGDSALYLCASSLGGTDSYEQYFGPGTRLTVT.

The rearrangement links TRBV10-3 to TRBJ2-1, with 7 bases lining up with TRBD2. Germline V CDR1 and CDR2: ENHRY, SYGVKD. Trimming at V came to 6 bases and at J to 8 bases, leaving 13 bases not matched to a gene. The CDR3 covers 15 residues. The CDR3 loop reads CAIRDTSAPGDEQFF. The CDR3 DNA reads TGTGCCATCAGAGATACTAGCGCACCTGGGGATGAGCAGTTCTTC.

V and J are TRBV15 and TRBJ1-1; the D gene is possibly TRBD1 (5 bases). The CDR3 covers 14 residues. CDR1 and CDR2 (germline): LNHNV, YYDKDF (reference sequence). Deletions cut 0 bases from V and 10 bases from J, with 15 bases between. The CDR3 bases are TGTGCCACCAGCAGAGATATTAGGACACGCGGAGCTTTCTTT. It specifies CATSRDIRTRGAFF.

J is TRBJ1-1 and V is TRBV28; D gene ambiguous. The germline V and J ends were trimmed by 9 bases and 4 bases, with 12 bases remaining between them. CDR3 length: 12 amino acids. Germline CDR1 reads MDHEN; CDR2 reads SYDVKM. The CDR3 nucleotides read TGTGCCAGTGAGGTCTACGGCACTGAAGCTTTCTTT. Its protein product is CASEVYGTEAFF.

This clone appeared a single time. The chain combines TRBV18 with TRBJ1-3; 9 bases line up with TRBD1. The J segment lost 5 bases and the V segment lost 3 bases, leaving 2 bases of the junction unmatched. Germline V gene data show CDR1 as KGHSH and CDR2 as LQKENI. The length of the CDR3 is 14 residues. In DNA form, the CDR3 reads TGTGCCAGCTCACCGGGGACAGGGAGAAACACCATATATTTT. Translation: CASSPGTGRNTIYF. Based on the CDR3 plus reference TRBV18 and TRBJ1-3, the full variable domain is NAGVMQNPRHLVRRRGQEARLRCSPMKGHSHVYWYRQLPEEGLKFMVYLQKENIIDESGMPKERFSAEFPKEGPSILRIQQVVRGDSAAYFCASSPGTGRNTIYFGEGSWLTVV.

This clone was seen once. The chain carries TRBV7-2 and TRBJ2-1; a weak D match, TRBD2 (6 bases). The germline V and J ends were trimmed by 5 bases and 0 bases, with 14 bases remaining between them. The CDR3 sequence is 16 residues long. Germline lookup yields CDR1 SGHTA and CDR2 FQGNSA. In DNA, the CDR3 is TGTGCCAGCAGCATCTCCGGGACTTCCTCCTACAATGAGCAGTTCTTC. Amino acid sequence: CASSISGTSSYNEQFF.

This sequence joins TRBV6-6 and TRBJ2-3, with 7 bases that match TRBD1. The V gene's germline CDR1 is MNHNY and CDR2 SVGAGI (reference sequence). The V gene end was trimmed by 6 bases and the J gene end by 11 bases; junction bases not matched to a gene: 14. This CDR3 region has 14 residues. CDR3 sequence: CASSPGTARGEQYF. The CDR3 bases are TGTGCCAGCAGCCCAGGGACAGCACGTGGGGAGCAGTATTTT.

Only a few counts were recorded for this clone. The rearrangement joins TRBV30 to TRBJ1-1, with D maybe TRBD1 (6 bases). The CDR3 runs to 16 residues. The germline gives CDR1 GTSNPN, CDR2 SVGIG (reference sequence). The V and J ends lost 0 bases and 3 bases respectively, with 17 bases between them. The CDR3 DNA follows: TGTGCCTGGAGTGTTTTGGAAATACAGGGAGACACTGAAGCTTTCTTT. This sequence encodes CAWSVLEIQGDTEAFF. The variable domain in full, completed from reference TRBV30 and TRBJ1-1, reads SQTIHQWPATLVQPVGSPLSLECTVEGTSNPNLYWYRQAAGRGLQLLFYSVGIGQISSEVPQNLSASRPQDRQFILSSKKLLLSDSGFYLCAWSVLEIQGDTEAFFGQGTRLTVV.

This rearrangement joins TRBV12-3 or TRBV12-4 to TRBJ2-7, with TRBD1 matching over 8 bases. The ends lost 7 bases at V and 4 bases at J; junction bases unmatched: 6. The CDR3 spans 13 residues. In DNA, the CDR3 is TGTGCCAGCAACTACAGGGGGAGGTACGAGCAGTACTTC. This translates into CASNYRGRYEQYF.

This chain links TRBV7-8 with TRBJ2-1; 7 positions match TRBD2. The CDR3 is made up of 15 amino acids. V shed 0 bases and J 5 bases; nucleotides not matched to a gene: 4. Germline V CDR1 and CDR2: SGHVS, FQNEAQ. The CDR3 protein is CASSLAGRINNEQFF. CDR3 sequence (DNA): TGTGCCAGCAGCTTAGCCGGGAGGATCAACAATGAGCAGTTCTTC.

The genes are TRBV11-3 and TRBJ2-7; the D gene is possibly TRBD2 (6 bases). CDR1 and CDR2 (germline): SGHNT, YENEEA. V was shortened by 0 bases and J by 4 bases, with 10 bases between the two germline ends. The CDR3 consists of 14 residues. CDR3: CASSLDLGTYEQYF. The DNA for the CDR3 is TGTGCCAGCAGCTTAGATCTGGGGACTTACGAGCAGTACTTC.

This clone appeared a few times. The chain couples TRBV18 to TRBJ1-2; 8 bases are shared with TRBD1. The germline gives CDR1 KGHSH, CDR2 LQKENI. V lost 3 bases to trimming and J lost 6 bases; unmatched junction nucleotides: 6. The CDR3 has 14 amino acids. In DNA form, the CDR3 reads TGTGCCAGCTCACCGACAGGGGCCGAGGATGGCTACACCTTC. It translates to CASSPTGAEDGYTF.

This clone was observed a few times. J is TRBJ1-2 and V is TRBV5-6; D uncertain. CDR1 is SGHDT, CDR2 YYEEEE, per germline. The length of the CDR3 is 13 residues. Trimming removed 2 bases at V and 5 bases at J, with 10 bases between. The CDR3 DNA reads as TGTGCCAGCAGCTTATACGGAGGGTATGGCTACACCTTC. Protein sequence: CASSLYGGYGYTF. The full variable domain, with the rest looked up from reference TRBV5-6 and TRBJ1-2, is DAGVTQSPTHLIKTRGQQVTLRCSPKSGHDTVSWYQQALGQGPQFIFQYYEEEERQRGNFPDRFSGHQFPNYSSELNVNALLLGDSALYLCASSLYGGYGYTFGSGTRLTVV.

The chain's CDR3 is CASRSGQGGQPQHF. CDR3 DNA sequence: TGTGCCAGCAGGTCGGGACAGGGAGGACAGCCCCAGCATTTT. The V call is TRBV28, the J call TRBJ1-5; 9 bases are shared with TRBD1. The CDR3 is made up of 14 amino acids. Germline V gene lookup returns CDR1 MDHEN and CDR2 SYDVKM. V was pared by 6 bases and J by 7 bases, with 7 bases of the junction left unmatched.

This clone has only a few counts. V usage is TRBV28 and J usage is TRBJ1-2; D remains unclear. V was clipped by 3 bases and J by 8 bases, with 13 bases between them. This CDR3 has 13 residues. In germline, CDR1 is MDHEN, CDR2 SYDVKM. The CDR3 reads CASSLRTRGGYTF. The DNA of the CDR3 is TGTGCCAGCAGTTTGCGGACCCGGGGAGGCTACACCTTC.

J is TRBJ2-1 and V is TRBV12-3 or TRBV12-4; D is uncertain. This CDR3 contains 11 residues. V lost 4 bases, J lost 9 bases, and 7 bases lay in between. The CDR3 region is CASSSGGEQFF. CDR3 nucleotide sequence: TGTGCCAGCAGTTCGGGTGGTGAGCAGTTCTTC.

This clone is classed as medium-sized (0.01 to 0.1%). The J gene is TRBJ2-7, the V gene TRBV7-9, with D possibly matching TRBD1 (6 bases). The length of the CDR3 is 16 residues. Germline-derived CDR1 and CDR2 are SEHNR and FQNEAQ (reference sequence). The ends were cut back, 2 bases at V and 3 bases at J, with 17 bases in the middle. As DNA, the CDR3 is TGTGCCAGCAGCTTACTAAGGACAGAGGGCGACTACGAGCAGTACTTC. This sequence encodes CASSLLRTEGDYEQYF.

The chain carries TRBV5-1 and TRBJ2-4; 8 bases are a match to TRBD2. V gave up 2 bases and J gave up 6 bases; unmatched junction bases: 4. The CDR3 runs to 14 residues. Germline V gene data show CDR1 as SGHRS and CDR2 as YFSETQ. The CDR3 protein is CASSLTSGTNIQYF. The CDR3 bases are TGCGCCAGCAGCTTAACTAGCGGAACAAACATTCAGTACTTC.

The CDR3, as DNA: TGTGCCAGCAGCTGGGGACTAGCGGGAGCCTACGAGCAGTACTTC. Encoded protein: CASSWGLAGAYEQYF. The chain employs TRBV7-9 and TRBJ2-7, with 14 nucleotides matching TRBD2. The CDR3 contains 15 residues. CDR1 is SEHNR, CDR2 FQNEAQ, per germline (reference sequence). Trimming at V came to 4 bases and at J to 2 bases, leaving 1 base not matched to a gene.

The table lists this clone with a few counts. This chain connects TRBV19 to TRBJ2-1; 7 bases are a match to TRBD1. After removal of 7 bases from V and 10 bases from J, the junction contained 4 bases not matched to a gene. Germline V gene data show CDR1 as LNHDA and CDR2 as SQIVND (reference sequence). The CDR3 loop spans 11 amino acids. CDR3 bases: TGTGCCAGTACCTCGGACAGGGAGCAGTTCTTC. Translating it yields CASTSDREQFF.

The chain combines TRBV11-3 with TRBJ1-1; D gene uncertain. From germline, CDR1 is SGHNT and CDR2 YENEEA. Deletions cut 1 base from V and 4 bases from J, with 4 bases between. CDR3 size: 12 residues. The CDR3 sequence is CASSLVLTEAFF. In DNA, the CDR3 is TGTGCCAGCAGCTTAGTCCTCACTGAAGCTTTCTTT.

This chain connects TRBV7-9 to TRBJ2-1; 10 bases agree with TRBD2. Germline V gene sequence: CDR1 SEHNR, CDR2 FQNEAQ (reference sequence). CDR3 length: 14 amino acids. Unmatched junction bases numbered 7, after V lost 2 bases and J lost 12 bases. CDR3 residues: CASSLSLAGEGQFF. The CDR3 DNA is TGTGCCAGCAGCTTATCTCTAGCGGGGGAGGGGCAGTTCTTC. The full variable domain, completed using reference TRBV7-9 and TRBJ2-1, is DTGVSQNPRHKITKRGQNVTFRCDPISEHNRLYWYRQTLGQGPEFLTYFQNEAQLEKSRLLSDRFSAERPKGSFSTLEIQRTEQGDSAMYLCASSLSLAGEGQFFGPGTRLTVL.

Only one count was recorded for this clone. The V gene is TRBV11-3, the J gene TRBJ2-5, with 11 bases identical to TRBD1. The ends lost 5 bases at V and 3 bases at J; junction bases unmatched: 8. Germline V lookup: CDR1 SGHNT, CDR2 YENEEA. This CDR3 comprises 16 residues. The CDR3 is CASSPGQGEVEETQYF. The CDR3 DNA sequence: TGTGCCAGCAGCCCGGGACAGGGGGAGGTGGAAGAGACCCAGTACTTC. Complete variable domain (other parts from reference TRBV11-3 and TRBJ2-5): EAGVVQSPRYKIIEKKQPVAFWCNPISGHNTLYWYLQNLGQGPELLIRYENEEAVDDSQLPKDRFSAERLKGVDSTLKIQPAELGDSAVYLCASSPGQGEVEETQYFGPGTRLLVL.

The chain links TRBV29-1 to TRBJ2-3; D not resolved. The CDR3 is 15 amino acids. From germline, CDR1 is SQVTM and CDR2 ANQGSEA. The germline V and J ends were trimmed by 3 bases and 1 base, with 14 bases remaining between them. CDR3 loop: CSVDGAYIGTDTQYF. The CDR3 DNA reads as TGCAGCGTTGACGGAGCCTACATTGGCACAGATACGCAGTATTTT.